These 18 T cell receptor beta chains share one sample of origin, sequenced in a study of blood T cell repertoires in COVID-19. Produced via immunoSEQ multiplex PCR; TCRdb's table is partial and in-frame only. Among more than 300,000 clones listed, around 83% were seen once. Sequencing was done on a sample of PBMCs or T cells enriched from blood (not recorded which). All receptors come from a woman in her 50s who had recovered from COVID-19.

The genes are TRBV6-2 or TRBV6-3 and TRBJ2-2; 12 bases fit TRBD2. The CDR3 has 16 residues. The germline CDR1 and CDR2 sequences are MNHEY and SVGEGT. Losses at the gene ends were 5 bases for V and 1 base for J; bases not matched to a gene: 2. The CDR3 DNA is TGTGCCAGCAGTCGGACTAGCGGGGTGAACACCGGGGAGCTGTTTTTT. Translated, it gives CASSRTSGVNTGELFF.

The J gene is TRBJ2-2, the V gene TRBV7-9, with TRBD1 identical over 9 bases. CDR1 and CDR2 from the germline V gene are SEHNR and FQNEAQ (reference sequence). The V and J ends lost 2 bases and 1 base, in that order; junction bases with no gene match: 5. This CDR3 has 17 amino acids. CDR3 residues: CASSLIRTGVNTGELFF. The CDR3 region has the DNA TGTGCCAGCAGCTTAATTAGGACAGGGGTGAACACCGGGGAGCTGTTTTTT. Full variable domain (rest looked up from reference TRBV7-9 and TRBJ2-2): DTGVSQNPRHKITKRGQNVTFRCDPISEHNRLYWYRQTLGQGPEFLTYFQNEAQLEKSRLLSDRFSAERPKGSFSTLEIQRTEQGDSAMYLCASSLIRTGVNTGELFFGEGSRLTVL.

The V and J genes are TRBV19 and TRBJ1-1; maybe TRBD1 (6 bases). Trimming cost V 6 bases and J 5 bases, with 25 bases left between them. The CDR3 length is 17 residues. The germline CDR1 and CDR2 sequences are LNHDA and SQIVND (reference sequence). CDR3 sequence: CASRPQTGALVFTEAFF. In DNA, the CDR3 is TGTGCCAGTAGGCCACAGACAGGAGCCCTTGTCTTTACTGAAGCTTTCTTT.

The chain uses TRBV5-1 and TRBJ1-6, with D possibly being TRBD1 (6 bases). The V end lost 4 bases, the J end lost 6 bases, and 20 bases lay between the germline ends. Germline-derived CDR1 and CDR2 are SGHRS and YFSETQ. CDR3 length: 17 residues. DNA for the CDR3: TGCGCCAGCAGCGCGAACGACAGGCCCTTGGGTAATTCACCCCTCCACTTT. This gives the protein CASSANDRPLGNSPLHF.

This clone has just one count. The genes are TRBV18 and TRBJ2-3; 7 bases match TRBD2. The length of the CDR3 is 15 residues. Trimming cost V 6 bases and J 3 bases; bases outside gene matches: 9. Germline V gene sequence: CDR1 KGHSH, CDR2 LQKENI. The CDR3 spells CASSPGGVSTDTQYF. The CDR3 region has the DNA TGTGCCAGCTCTCCGGGGGGTGTTTCGACAGATACGCAGTATTTT.

This clone was detected once. The chain has TRBV3-1 (or the pseudogene TRBV3-2) and TRBJ1-1; D is possibly TRBD1 (6 bases). There are 14 residues in the CDR3. Germline loops: CDR1 LGHDT, CDR2 YNNKEL (reference sequence). V was shortened by 6 bases and J by 5 bases, with 16 bases between the two germline ends. The CDR3 reads CASSQGLTGTEAFF. In DNA form, the CDR3 reads TGTGCCAGCAGTCAGGGATTAACAGGGACTGAAGCTTTCTTT.

The V call is TRBV3-1 (or the pseudogene TRBV3-2), the J call TRBJ2-7; 7 positions match TRBD2. CDR3 length: 19 amino acids. With V trimmed by 0 bases and J by 3 bases, 17 bases remained unmatched. The germline gives CDR1 LGHDT, CDR2 YNNKEL (reference sequence). The CDR3: CASSQEKTLGRAFSYEQYF. Here the CDR3 DNA reads TGTGCCAGCAGCCAAGAAAAAACTTTGGGGAGGGCCTTCAGCTACGAGCAGTACTTC.

The chain employs TRBV5-1 and TRBJ2-7; 9 nucleotides align to TRBD2. Trimming took 4 bases from V and 6 from J; bases not matched to a gene: 11. Germline CDR1 and CDR2: SGHRS and YFSETQ. The CDR3 consists of 15 residues. The CDR3 DNA reads as TGCGCCAGCAGCCTCCTTCCCGGTAGCGGGAGCGAGCAGTACTTC. Its protein is CASSLLPGSGSEQYF.

The V and J genes are TRBV7-2 and TRBJ2-3; TRBD2 might be the D (6 bases). V was trimmed by 1 base and J by 4 bases, leaving 9 bases between them. The CDR3 totals 14 residues. Germline CDR1 reads SGHTA; CDR2 reads FQGNSA. This chain's CDR3 is CASSLGTTPDTQYF. The CDR3 DNA sequence: TGTGCCAGCAGCTTAGGGACTACCCCAGATACGCAGTATTTT.

This clone came up a few times. The chain joins TRBV5-1 to TRBJ2-1, with 10 positions matching TRBD2. Germline lookup yields CDR1 SGHRS and CDR2 YFSETQ. This CDR3 comprises 15 residues. Trimming cost V 5 bases and J 5 bases; bases outside gene matches: 7. The CDR3 protein is CASRRISGRNNEQFF. The CDR3 DNA is TGCGCCAGCAGGAGAATTAGCGGGAGGAACAATGAGCAGTTCTTC.

This clone came up a few times. The V call is TRBV15, the J call TRBJ1-1, with a tentative D call TRBD1 (6 bases). Deletions cut 2 bases from V and 5 bases from J, with 9 bases between. This CDR3 spans 13 amino acids. Germline V lookup: CDR1 LNHNV, CDR2 YYDKDF (reference sequence). The CDR3 protein is CATSRTGMTEAFF. CDR3 in DNA: TGTGCCACCAGCAGAACAGGGATGACTGAAGCTTTCTTT.

Comment on this clone: Germline and junction disagree at one end, which may indicate a read error. The CDR3 nucleotides are TGTGTCACCAGCAGAGAAGGTCAGGGAACGACCACTGAAGCTTTCTTT. Amino acid sequence: CVTSREGQGTTTEAFF. The chain joins TRBV15 to TRBJ1-1; possible D gene TRBD1, 5 bases. CDR3 length: 16 residues. CDR1 is LNHNV and CDR2 is YYDKDF in the germline V gene (reference sequence).

This chain links TRBV6-2 or TRBV6-3 with TRBJ1-4, with D possibly matching TRBD1 (5 bases). Trimming stripped 0 bases from V and 8 bases from J, with 16 bases between. Germline V lookup: CDR1 MNHEY, CDR2 SVGEGT. The CDR3 is 16 residues long. The CDR3 region is CASSYSPGRGSEKLFF. The CDR3 bases are TGTGCCAGCAGTTACTCCCCCGGAAGGGGATCCGAAAAACTGTTTTTT.

This clone was recorded a few times. The chain combines TRBV6-5 with TRBJ1-3; D unresolved. The CDR3 runs 14 residues. Germline loops: CDR1 MNHEY, CDR2 SVGAGI. V dropped 5 bases and J dropped 3 bases, with 11 bases sitting between them. The CDR3: CASSPRGLGNTIYF. CDR3 nucleotides: TGTGCCAGCAGTCCCAGAGGCCTTGGAAACACCATATATTTT.

The chain carries TRBV7-2 and TRBJ1-2, with D possibly matching TRBD1 (5 bases). The germline CDR1 and CDR2 sequences are SGHTA and FQGNSA. V lost 5 bases and J lost 4, with 14 bases in between. The CDR3 spans 14 residues. This chain's CDR3 is CASSEQAGGYGYTF. CDR3 sequence (DNA): TGTGCCAGCAGCGAACAGGCCGGTGGCTATGGCTACACCTTC. The whole variable domain, remainder taken from reference TRBV7-2 and TRBJ1-2, is GAGVSQSPSNKVTEKGKDVELRCDPISGHTALYWYRQSLGQGLEFLIYFQGNSAPDKSGLPSDRFSAERTGGSVSTLTIQRTQQEDSAVYLCASSEQAGGYGYTFGSGTRLTVV.

This sequence joins TRBV20-1 and TRBJ1-4; 8 bases are a match to TRBD1. The CDR3 runs to 14 residues. The V segment lost 3 bases and the J segment 8 bases; nucleotides outside the gene matches: 8. Germline V CDR1 and CDR2: DFQATT, SNEGSKA (reference sequence). The CDR3 region is CSASARTGREKLFF. CDR3 coding DNA: TGCAGTGCTAGTGCCCGGACAGGGAGGGAAAAACTGTTTTTT.

This rearrangement joins TRBV6-5 to TRBJ2-3, with 8 bases that match TRBD1. Germline V gene data show CDR1 as MNHEY and CDR2 as SVGAGI. The CDR3 extends over 14 amino acids. Trimming took 6 bases from V and 3 from J; bases not matched to a gene: 5. CDR3 in DNA: TGTGCCAGCAGGGAGGACAGGGTAACAGATACGCAGTATTTT. Its protein product is CASREDRVTDTQYF.

This sequence joins TRBV6-5 and TRBJ2-1, with 12 bases lining up with TRBD2. From germline, CDR1 is MNHEY and CDR2 SVGAGI. V shed 7 bases and J 4 bases; nucleotides not matched to a gene: 5. There are 15 residues in the CDR3. CDR3 DNA: TGTGCCAGCACTCTGACTAGCGGGGGATACAATGAGCAGTTCTTC. This codes for CASTLTSGGYNEQFF.